A single sample is the source of the 26 T cell receptor beta chains below, sequenced in a study of blood T cells in healthy people across ages. Sample-barcoded 5' priming and a J-beta primer mix drove a second PCR of 7 to 11 cycles. Each CDR3 protein gets one entry after TCRdb re-called the 5' RACE reads with MiXCR. Here the sample spans about 1.1 million distinct CDR3 sequences, 30% to 40% being singletons. What was sequenced was blood. The receptors were sampled from a man between 18 and 35 years old in good health.

In its sample, this clonotype was seen a few times. This clone may be a read error of a much larger clone one base away. CDR3 in amino acids: CASSVAGVNQPQHF. CDR3 coding DNA: TGTGCCAGCAGCGTGGCAGGGGTAAATCAGCCCCAGCATTTT. The chain carries TRBV6-5 and TRBJ1-5; the D gene is possibly TRBD1 (6 bases). Trimming cost V 6 bases and J 4 bases, with 13 bases left between them. CDR1 is MNHEY and CDR2 is SVGAGI in the germline V gene. The length of the CDR3 is 14 residues.

This clonotype showed up just a few times. CDR3 sequence reads: CASSWGDLEQYF. In DNA form, the CDR3 reads TGTGCCAGCAGTTGGGGGGATCTCGAGCAGTACTTC. The V gene is TRBV25-1, the J gene TRBJ2-5; D might be TRBD2 (6 bases). The DNA end is more similar to TRBJ2-7, so the J call may be wrong. The CDR3 sequence is 12 residues long. Germline V gives CDR1 MGHDK, CDR2 SYGVNS.

The chain is built from TRBV11-2 and TRBJ1-2; tentatively, D is TRBD1 (5 bases). Germline values: CDR1 SGHAT, CDR2 FQNNGV. V lost 5 bases and J 4 bases, leaving 11 bases between the germline ends. This CDR3 region has 13 residues. In DNA form, the CDR3 reads TGTGCCAGCAGCATCACAGGAACCTATGGCTACACCTTC. As protein: CASSITGTYGYTF.

The chain uses TRBV18 and TRBJ2-3, with D perhaps TRBD2 (5 bases). Germline CDR1 KGHSH, CDR2 LQKENI. V was clipped by 0 bases and J by 0 bases, with 7 bases between them. This CDR3 has 15 amino acids. CDR3 DNA: TGTGCCAGCTCACCACCCGGGGTTAGCACAGATACGCAGTATTTT. This encodes CASSPPGVSTDTQYF.

Note on this clonotype: The junction shows a germline mismatch at one end, possibly a read error. The CDR3 is CASGLQRDREEETQYF. The CDR3 DNA follows: TGTGCCAGCGGTTTACAACGGGACAGGGAGGAAGAGACCCAGTACTTC. V and J are TRBV12-3 or TRBV12-4 and TRBJ2-5; TRBD1 matches at 9 bases. The CDR3 runs to 16 residues.

Only a few counts were recorded for this clonotype. This chain connects TRBV3-1 to TRBJ2-5; TRBD1 matches 8 bases. The CDR3 contains 15 residues. Germline values: CDR1 LGHDT, CDR2 YNNKEL (reference sequence). V lost 4 bases and J lost 4; bases outside the gene matches: 8. The DNA for the CDR3 is TGTGCCAGCAGCCCGGACAGGGATGGGGGAGAGACCCAGTACTTC. Its protein product is CASSPDRDGGETQYF.

The chain recombines TRBV10-3 with TRBJ1-3, with unresolved D. The V gene lost 4 bases and the J gene lost 2 bases, with 9 bases spanning the gap. CDR1 is ENHRY, CDR2 SYGVKD, per germline. The CDR3 extends over 14 amino acids. CDR3 sequence reads: CAISVRVPGNTIYF. The DNA for the CDR3 is TGTGCCATCAGTGTGCGGGTTCCTGGAAACACCATATATTTT.

This clonotype appeared a single time. The V call is TRBV7-2, the J call TRBJ2-5; D unresolved. The V gene's germline CDR1 is SGHTA and CDR2 FQGNSA. The V and J ends lost 4 bases and 11 bases respectively, with 14 bases between them. The CDR3 is 12 amino acids. The CDR3 region has the DNA TGTGCCAGCAGCTCCCATAAAGAGATTCAGTACTTC. This codes for CASSSHKEIQYF. Full variable domain (outside the CDR3, taken from reference TRBV7-2 and TRBJ2-5): GAGVSQSPSNKVTEKGKDVELRCDPISGHTALYWYRQSLGQGLEFLIYFQGNSAPDKSGLPSDRFSAERTGGSVSTLTIQRTQQEDSAVYLCASSSHKEIQYFGPGTRLLVL.

The V call is TRBV12-3 or TRBV12-4, the J call TRBJ1-6; the D is unclear. Between the trimmed V and J ends, which lost 5 bases and 10 bases, there was a span of 15 bases. This CDR3 has 14 amino acids. The CDR3, as DNA: TGTGCCAGCAGTCCAACGGACGGTATCTCACCCCTCCACTTT. Amino acids: CASSPTDGISPLHF.

This chain connects TRBV29-1 to TRBJ2-7; D remains unclear. Per the germline V gene, CDR1 is SQVTM and CDR2 is ANQGSEA. The CDR3 spans 11 residues. The DNA of the CDR3 is TGCACCTTAGAGAGCGCCTACGAGCAGTACTTC. Translation gives CTLESAYEQYF.

The chain employs TRBV27 and TRBJ2-1, with 9 bases matching TRBD2. This CDR3 spans 15 amino acids. V was clipped by 5 bases and J by 5 bases; unmatched bases: 7. Germline loops: CDR1 MNHEY, CDR2 SMNVEV (reference sequence). This chain's CDR3 is CASSPTSGRNNEQFF. In DNA form, the CDR3 reads TGTGCCAGCAGTCCCACTAGCGGGCGAAACAATGAGCAGTTCTTC.

CDR3 DNA sequence: TGTGCCAGCAGCCTCTCGGGGGGGGCAGTTGGAAACACCATATATTTT. This translates into CASSLSGGAVGNTIYF. The chain is built from TRBV7-8 and TRBJ1-3, with TRBD1 as a possible D gene (6 bases). Germline CDR1 is SGHVS and CDR2 is FQNEAQ. This CDR3 spans 16 amino acids. The V end was cut by 5 bases, the J end by 3 bases, with 17 bases between.

This clonotype was seen only a few times. This chain joins TRBV20-1 and TRBJ2-1; D gene unclear. CDR3 length: 13 amino acids. The germline V and J ends were trimmed by 1 base and 7 bases, with 11 bases remaining between them. Germline CDR1 is DFQATT and CDR2 is SNEGSKA (reference sequence). CDR3: CSARGELGNEQFF. The CDR3 DNA reads as TGCAGTGCTAGAGGGGAACTGGGTAATGAGCAGTTCTTC.

This chain joins TRBV20-1 and TRBJ2-4, with D possibly being TRBD2 (5 bases). The last part of the DNA fits TRBJ2-7 better; the J call may be wrong. CDR3 length: 13 residues. The germline V gene has CDR1 DFQATT and CDR2 SNEGSKA (reference sequence). CDR3 in amino acids: CSARWTASYEQYF. The CDR3 nucleotides are TGCAGTGCTAGGTGGACTGCATCCTACGAGCAGTACTTC.

The chain joins TRBV27 to TRBJ1-6; maybe TRBD1 (5 bases). Germline V lookup: CDR1 MNHEY, CDR2 SMNVEV (reference sequence). This CDR3 spans 15 amino acids. The V end lost 2 bases, the J end lost 6 bases, and 11 bases lay between the germline ends. Here the CDR3 DNA reads TGTGCCAGCAGTTTAACGGGACCGTTTAATTCACCCCTCCACTTT. It codes for CASSLTGPFNSPLHF.

This clonotype has only a few counts. The chain uses TRBV20-1 and TRBJ2-5; D tentatively fits TRBD1 or TRBD2 (5 bases each). Between the trimmed V and J ends, which lost 3 bases and 2 bases, there was a span of 10 bases. The CDR3 has 13 residues. Germline CDR1 reads DFQATT; CDR2 reads SNEGSKA (reference sequence). For the CDR3, the DNA is TGCAGTGCTAGTCCGGGACCGCAAGAGACCCAGTACTTC. Encoded protein: CSASPGPQETQYF.

The rearrangement joins TRBV5-1 to TRBJ2-3; D ambiguous. With 0 bases removed from V and 2 bases from J, the gap between germline ends came to 10 bases. The CDR3 is made up of 15 amino acids. Germline-derived CDR1 and CDR2 are SGHRS and YFSETQ. CDR3 protein: CASSLAIVATDTQYF. The CDR3 bases are TGCGCCAGCAGCTTGGCCATTGTAGCCACAGATACGCAGTATTTT.

The gene calls are TRBV6-6 and TRBJ1-2, with no clear D. Germline lookup yields CDR1 MNHNY and CDR2 SVGAGI (reference sequence). V was trimmed by 2 bases and J by 6 bases, leaving 22 bases between them. The CDR3 runs to 17 residues. The CDR3 nucleotides read TGTGCCAGCAGTTACACACCGCCCAGCAGGCCCAATAATGGCTACACCTTC. Protein sequence: CASSYTPPSRPNNGYTF.

The chain recombines TRBV27 with TRBJ2-6; unclear D gene. The CDR3 is made up of 16 amino acids. Germline CDR1 MNHEY, CDR2 SMNVEV (reference sequence). The V and J ends lost 5 bases and 0 bases respectively, with 11 bases between them. Written as DNA, the CDR3 is TGTGCCAGCAGTCTGCTAAGTATCTCTGGGGCCAACGTCCTGACTTTC. Encoded protein: CASSLLSISGANVLTF.

The rearrangement links TRBV29-1 to TRBJ2-5; the match to TRBD2 covers 10 bases. V lost 2 bases, J lost 11 bases, and 14 bases stayed unmatched. This CDR3 is built from 15 residues. The germline V gene has CDR1 SQVTM and CDR2 ANQGSEA. The CDR3 sequence: CSVEPQRGGPNEQYF. The CDR3 DNA reads TGCAGCGTTGAACCCCAGCGGGGGGGCCCCAATGAGCAGTACTTC. Drawing the rest from reference TRBV29-1 and TRBJ2-5, the complete variable domain is SAVISQKPSRDICQRGTSLTIQCQVDSQVTMMFWYRQQPGQSLTLIATANQGSEATYESGFVIDKFPISRPNLTFSTLTVSNMSPEDSSIYLCSVEPQRGGPNEQYFGPGTRLLVL.

This clonotype has a handful of counts. This chain joins TRBV3-1 and TRBJ2-7; D not certain. This CDR3 is built from 14 residues. Trimming removed 6 bases from V and 4 bases from J, with 16 bases in between. Germline CDR1 is LGHDT and CDR2 is YNNKEL (reference sequence). CDR3 in amino acids: CASRNTTGLYEQYF. CDR3 sequence (DNA): TGTGCCAGCAGAAACACTACGGGCCTTTACGAGCAGTACTTC.

The chain employs TRBV4-1 and TRBJ2-1, with D possibly TRBD2 on 6 matching bases. The ends were cut back, 2 bases at V and 0 bases at J, with 14 bases in the middle. CDR1 MGHRA and CDR2 YSYEKL come from the germline V gene. The CDR3 has 17 amino acids. CDR3 DNA sequence: TGCGCCAGCAGCCAACCCCGGGGGACGAGCTCCTACAATGAGCAGTTCTTC. As protein: CASSQPRGTSSYNEQFF.

This clonotype turned up a few times. The V gene is TRBV3-1, the J gene TRBJ1-2; 7 bases line up with TRBD1. CDR3 size: 14 residues. The junction had 2 bases not matched to a gene; V was cut back by 0 bases and J by 4 bases. Germline lookup yields CDR1 LGHDT and CDR2 YNNKEL (reference sequence). The CDR3 sequence: CASSQEGDSYGYTF. The CDR3 coding sequence is TGTGCCAGCAGCCAAGAAGGGGACAGCTATGGCTACACCTTC.

Comments on this clonotype: Just one base apart from a much larger clone, this may be a read error. DNA for the CDR3: TGCAGTGCTAGAGATTTGGGGGCGGGGGGCTACACCTTC. Its protein is CSARDLGAGGYTF. The V call is TRBV20-1, the J call TRBJ1-2, with D possibly being TRBD1 (6 bases). This CDR3 is built from 13 residues. V was pared by 0 bases and J by 8 bases, with 13 bases between. CDR1 and CDR2 from the germline V gene are DFQATT and SNEGSKA (reference sequence).

This clonotype was detected a few times. The chain recombines TRBV4-2 with TRBJ2-1, with D possibly matching TRBD2 (6 bases). V was pared by 1 base and J by 8 bases, with 12 bases between. This CDR3 is 14 amino acids long. Looked up from germline, CDR1 is LGHNA and CDR2 is YNFKEQ. CDR3 in amino acids: CASSQGGGFDEQFF. CDR3 DNA: TGTGCCAGCAGCCAAGGTGGAGGGTTCGATGAGCAGTTCTTC.

The gene calls are TRBV7-9 and TRBJ2-3; D perhaps matches TRBD2 (5 bases). This CDR3 contains 15 residues. Germline assignment: CDR1 SEHNR and CDR2 FQNEAQ (reference sequence). V lost 5 bases and J lost 2, with 14 bases in between. CDR3 sequence: CASSPGASTTDTQYF. The CDR3 DNA reads as TGTGCCAGCAGCCCTGGAGCTAGCACCACAGATACGCAGTATTTT. Full variable domain (missing parts from reference TRBV7-9 and TRBJ2-3): DTGVSQNPRHKITKRGQNVTFRCDPISEHNRLYWYRQTLGQGPEFLTYFQNEAQLEKSRLLSDRFSAERPKGSFSTLEIQRTEQGDSAMYLCASSPGASTTDTQYFGPGTRLTVL.